Shown below are 28 T cell receptor beta chains from a single sample sequenced in a study of neurological immune-mediated disorders (dated by TCRdb to the late 2010s). Preparation of the library involved 5' RACE. Instrument used: Illumina HiSeq 2500. TCRdb trimmed public reads at Q25 via fastp, called clones via MiXCR and kept in-frame beta chains. Records with the same CDR3 protein are collapsed into one entry carrying the most frequent genes and DNA. This sample comprises about 55,000 distinct CDR3 sequences, over 3.5% of them detected only once. Approximately 1.8% of the sample goes to the ten largest clones. Sequences were obtained from CD4+ T cells from blood. These TCRs come from a woman in her 40s with multiple sclerosis.

This clonotype was observed many times. The chain carries TRBV21-1 and TRBJ2-7; the D call in the table, TRBD1, was not verified against the DNA. TRBV21-1 is termed a pseudogene. There are 14 residues in the CDR3. The CDR3 loop is CASSGRQLPYEQYF. CDR3 in DNA: TGTGCCAGCAGCGGTCGACAGCTTCCCTACGAGCAGTACTTC.

There are many counts of this clonotype. The V gene is TRBV18, the J gene TRBJ1-1; no firm D call. Germline CDR1 and CDR2: KGHSH and LQKENI. Trimming pared 2 bases from V and 1 base from J, leaving 14 bases between. The CDR3 loop spans 16 amino acids. Written as DNA, the CDR3 is TGTGCCAGCTCACCAAACGTCATGAGTCAGAACACTGAAGCTTTCTTT. It encodes CASSPNVMSQNTEAFF. Together with reference TRBV18 and TRBJ1-1, the CDR3 gives the full variable domain: NAGVMQNPRHLVRRRGQEARLRCSPMKGHSHVYWYRQLPEEGLKFMVYLQKENIIDESGMPKERFSAEFPKEGPSILRIQQVVRGDSAAYFCASSPNVMSQNTEAFFGQGTRLTVV.

This clonotype was detected many times. This chain joins TRBV11-2 and TRBJ1-5; weak D call: TRBD1 (6 bases). Trimming left V 5 bases short and J 0 bases short, with 20 bases between. The CDR3 runs to 18 residues. Germline CDR1 SGHAT, CDR2 FQNNGV. CDR3 nucleotide sequence: TGTGCCAGCAGCCAGGGGTTGAGAGGCGAATATAGCAATCAGCCCCAGCATTTT. Protein: CASSQGLRGEYSNQPQHF.

This clonotype was picked up many times. The V gene is TRBV7-9, the J gene TRBJ2-7; 7 bases are shared with TRBD1. Germline V lookup: CDR1 SEHNR, CDR2 FQNEAQ (reference sequence). V shed 2 bases and J 3 bases; nucleotides not matched to a gene: 10. The CDR3 contains 16 residues. The CDR3 DNA sequence: TGTGCCAGCAGCTTATTACAGGGGAAAGCTGACTACGAGCAGTACTTC. The encoded protein is CASSLLQGKADYEQYF.

This clonotype came up many times. The chain links TRBV10-3 to TRBJ2-1; D may be TRBD1 or TRBD2 (6 bases each). Per germline, CDR1 ENHRY and CDR2 SYGVKD. The CDR3 has 14 residues. V lost 3 bases and J lost 6, with 12 bases in between. Here the CDR3 reads CAISEEGGGNEQFF. The CDR3 DNA sequence: TGTGCCATCAGTGAAGAGGGGGGAGGCAATGAGCAGTTCTTC.

Many counts were recorded for this clonotype. V is TRBV21-1 and J is TRBJ2-7; the DNA was not used to check the table's D call, TRBD2. TRBV21-1 is tagged as a pseudogene. The length of the CDR3 is 16 residues. Written as DNA, the CDR3 is TGTGCCAGCAGCAAAAAAAACGGGGTAGGGGGAGGCGAGCAGTACTTC. Its protein is CASSKKNGVGGGEQYF.

This clonotype occurred many times. The chain uses TRBV5-1 and TRBJ2-3, with D unresolved. V was shortened by 0 bases and J by 4 bases, with 3 bases between the two germline ends. The CDR3 consists of 12 residues. In germline, CDR1 is SGHRS, CDR2 YFSETQ. CDR3 sequence reads: CASSLGSDTQYF. CDR3 in DNA: TGCGCCAGCAGCTTGGGTTCAGATACGCAGTATTTT. The full variable domain, its missing parts supplied by reference TRBV5-1 and TRBJ2-3, is KAGVTQTPRYLIKTRGQQVTLSCSPISGHRSVSWYQQTPGQGLQFLFEYFSETQRNKGNFPGRFSGRQFSNSRSEMNVSTLELGDSALYLCASSLGSDTQYFGPGTRLTVL.

This clonotype was counted at least ten times. The V call is TRBV25-1, the J call TRBJ1-4; D uncertain. CDR1 is MGHDK, CDR2 SYGVNS, per germline. Trimming cost V 7 bases and J 7 bases, with 19 bases left between them. The CDR3 length is 15 residues. The DNA of the CDR3 is TGTGCCAGCACCCGGGGAGGAGCCCGGGGTGAAAAACTGTTTTTT. Encoded protein: CASTRGGARGEKLFF.

The chain is built from TRBV5-1 and TRBJ2-1, with D maybe TRBD2 (5 bases). The germline V gene has CDR1 SGHRS and CDR2 YFSETQ. Trimming removed 1 base at V and 7 bases at J, with 12 bases between. CDR3 length: 14 residues. The CDR3 DNA sequence: TGCGCCAGCAGCTTGTCCGGAACTAGGAATGAGCAGTTCTTC. Translated, it gives CASSLSGTRNEQFF.

Ten or more counts support this clonotype. One end of the junction varies from germline; a read error may be responsible. This chain uses TRBV5-1 with TRBJ2-1; 8 positions agree with TRBD1. CDR3 length: 12 amino acids. Germline lookup yields CDR1 SGHRS and CDR2 YFSETQ. The CDR3 spells CASSLSLDRVVF. The CDR3 bases are TGCGCCAGCAGCTTGTCCCTGGACAGGGTGGTCTTC. The variable domain in full, with the rest retrieved from reference TRBV5-1 and TRBJ2-1, is KAGVTQTPRYLIKTRGQQVTLSCSPISGHRSVSWYQQTPGQGLQFLFEYFSETQRNKGNFPGRFSGRQFSNSRSEMNVSTLELGDSALYLCASSLSLDRVVFGPGTRLTVL.

The sample holds many counts of this clonotype. V gene TRBV12-3 or TRBV12-4 combines with J gene TRBJ1-5, with TRBD1 as a possible D gene (5 bases). V lost 7 bases, J lost 1 base, and 17 bases lay in between. The length of the CDR3 is 16 residues. The CDR3, as DNA: TGTGCCAGCACCAATACCTGGGGGGAGAGCAATCAGCCCCAGCATTTT. As protein: CASTNTWGESNQPQHF.

This clonotype was seen many times. The V gene is TRBV7-9, the J gene TRBJ2-7, with TRBD2 identical over 8 bases. The junction had 12 bases not matched to a gene; V was cut back by 5 bases and J by 0 bases. The CDR3 is 17 amino acids. Per germline, CDR1 SEHNR and CDR2 FQNEAQ (reference sequence). The CDR3 reads CASSARSAGAISYEQYF. The CDR3 DNA sequence: TGTGCCAGCAGCGCCCGGTCAGCGGGGGCTATCTCCTACGAGCAGTACTTC.

In its sample, this clonotype was seen many times. The chain couples TRBV6-5 to TRBJ1-6; D is unclear. Germline V gene data show CDR1 as MNHEY and CDR2 as SVGAGI. Between the trimmed V and J ends, which lost 0 bases and 7 bases, there was a span of 19 bases. The CDR3 is 18 residues long. In DNA form, the CDR3 reads TGTGCCAGCAGTTACTCAGTACCCGTTCTATCGGGCAATTCACCCCTCCACTTT. Translation: CASSYSVPVLSGNSPLHF.

In its sample, this clonotype was seen many times. V usage is TRBV2 and J usage is TRBJ2-1, with 11 nucleotides matching TRBD2. The CDR3 spans 16 residues. Trimming took 4 bases from V and 5 from J; bases not matched to a gene: 7. The V gene's germline CDR1 is SNHLY and CDR2 FYNNEI. CDR3 nucleotides: TGTGCCAGCAGTGTTTTCGTAGCGGGGGGGAACAATGAGCAGTTCTTC. Residues: CASSVFVAGGNNEQFF.

This clonotype was detected ten times or more. This chain links TRBV20-1 with TRBJ1-2; perhaps TRBD1 as D (5 bases). This CDR3 is 12 amino acids long. Germline CDR1 is DFQATT and CDR2 is SNEGSKA (reference sequence). Trimming took off 5 bases at V and 8 bases at J, with 15 bases between the two ends. CDR3 loop: CSAGRGVAGYTF. In DNA form, the CDR3 reads TGCAGTGCTGGGCGGGGGGTGGCGGGCTACACCTTC.

This clonotype was seen ten or more times. The chain has TRBV11-3 and TRBJ2-3; maybe TRBD2 (5 bases). Germline-derived CDR1 and CDR2 are SGHNT and YENEEA. V lost 1 base and J 5 bases, leaving 10 bases between the germline ends. This CDR3 spans 14 amino acids. The CDR3 reads CASSLGPAEDTQYF. Written as DNA, the CDR3 is TGTGCCAGCAGCTTAGGCCCAGCGGAAGATACGCAGTATTTT.

The sample holds many counts of this clonotype. The chain is built from TRBV5-1 and TRBJ2-2; 9 bases are a match to TRBD2. The germline CDR1 and CDR2 sequences are SGHRS and YFSETQ. Unmatched junction bases numbered 4, after V lost 4 bases and J lost 0 bases. This CDR3 comprises 16 residues. This CDR3 reads CASSTAGGPNTGELFF. The CDR3, as DNA: TGCGCCAGCAGCACCGCGGGGGGGCCGAACACCGGGGAGCTGTTTTTT.

This clonotype was recorded many times. The rearrangement joins TRBV4-1 to TRBJ2-7; 7 positions match TRBD1. This CDR3 is built from 16 residues. Per germline, CDR1 MGHRA and CDR2 YSYEKL. The ends lost 1 base at V and 5 bases at J; junction bases unmatched: 11. In DNA, the CDR3 is TGCGCCAGCAGCCAAGTCGAGGGGGCACCACCCAACGAGCAGTACTTC. Protein product: CASSQVEGAPPNEQYF.

This clonotype was seen at least ten times. The chain joins TRBV2 to TRBJ1-2; perhaps TRBD1 as D (5 bases). Trimming stripped 8 bases from V and 2 bases from J, with 6 bases between. Germline CDR1 and CDR2: SNHLY and FYNNEI. The CDR3 totals 11 residues. The CDR3: CASGGNYGYTF. CDR3 in DNA: TGTGCCAGCGGGGGGAACTATGGCTACACCTTC.

This clonotype showed up many times. CDR3 DNA sequence: TGTGCCAGCACCACATCGGTGCAGTACAATCAGCCCCAGCATTTT. It specifies CASTTSVQYNQPQHF. The V call is TRBV12-3 or TRBV12-4, the J call TRBJ1-5, with D unclear. The CDR3 sequence is 15 residues long. The germline V and J ends were trimmed by 7 bases and 3 bases, with 16 bases remaining between them.

This clonotype has a count of ten or more. CDR3 region: CASSFQQGNSPLHF. As DNA, the CDR3 is TGCGCCAGCAGCTTCCAACAGGGGAATTCACCCCTCCACTTT. The rearrangement uses TRBV5-1 and TRBJ1-6; 7 bases fit TRBD1. The CDR3 has 14 amino acids. V gave up 2 bases and J gave up 7 bases; unmatched junction bases: 3. Germline V CDR1 and CDR2: SGHRS, YFSETQ. Full variable domain (outside the CDR3, taken from reference TRBV5-1 and TRBJ1-6): KAGVTQTPRYLIKTRGQQVTLSCSPISGHRSVSWYQQTPGQGLQFLFEYFSETQRNKGNFPGRFSGRQFSNSRSEMNVSTLELGDSALYLCASSFQQGNSPLHFGNGTRLTVT.

This clonotype showed up many times. The V and J genes are TRBV18 and TRBJ2-1; 7 nucleotides align to TRBD1. This CDR3 region has 13 residues. V gave up 3 bases and J gave up 8 bases; unmatched junction bases: 4. Germline values: CDR1 KGHSH, CDR2 LQKENI. This CDR3 is CASSPGQGDEQFF. The CDR3 nucleotides read TGTGCCAGCTCACCGGGGCAGGGGGATGAGCAGTTCTTC.

This clonotype showed up many times. The genes are TRBV7-2 and TRBJ2-5; tentative D call: TRBD2 (6 bases). The V and J ends lost 0 bases and 4 bases respectively, with 12 bases between them. Germline V gene data show CDR1 as SGHTA and CDR2 as FQGNSA. The CDR3 runs 15 residues. CDR3: CASSLAGGGGETQYF. The CDR3, as DNA: TGTGCCAGCAGCTTAGCGGGGGGAGGAGGAGAGACCCAGTACTTC.

This clonotype occurred many times. The rearrangement joins TRBV11-2 to TRBJ1-2; the match to TRBD1 covers 10 bases. The CDR3 contains 15 residues. Germline values: CDR1 SGHAT, CDR2 FQNNGV. V gave up 1 base and J gave up 6 bases; unmatched junction bases: 5. CDR3 sequence reads: CASSLVGQGRNGYTF. The CDR3 DNA is TGTGCCAGCAGCTTAGTGGGACAGGGGAGGAATGGCTACACCTTC.

This clonotype appeared many times. The rearrangement joins TRBV12-3 or TRBV12-4 to TRBJ2-3; the D is unclear. The CDR3 sequence is 14 residues long. Trimming left V 3 bases short and J 0 bases short, with 7 bases between. In DNA, the CDR3 is TGTGCCAGCAGTTTCAAAGTTAGCACAGATACGCAGTATTTT. Translated: CASSFKVSTDTQYF.

This clonotype was observed at least ten times. The chain uses TRBV10-2 and TRBJ2-1; D not resolved. The V and J ends lost 6 bases and 10 bases respectively, with 16 bases between them. Looked up from germline, CDR1 is WSHSY and CDR2 is SAAADI. This CDR3 is built from 13 residues. CDR3 DNA sequence: TGCGCCAGCAGCGAAGCCCGTGGTGCGGAGCAGTTCTTC. It codes for CASSEARGAEQFF.

This clonotype has a count of ten or more. The chain has TRBV4-1 and TRBJ1-1, with D perhaps matching TRBD1 (6 bases). The CDR3 contains 14 residues. V was shortened by 3 bases and J by 11 bases, with 19 bases between the two germline ends. Germline V gene sequence: CDR1 MGHRA, CDR2 YSYEKL. The CDR3 protein is CASSQGAIGGKAFF. Written as DNA, the CDR3 is TGCGCCAGCAGCCAGGGGGCTATTGGGGGGAAGGCTTTCTTT.

This clonotype was recorded many times. The chain employs TRBV29-1 and TRBJ2-3; D call uncertain. Germline V gives CDR1 SQVTM, CDR2 ANQGSEA. The CDR3 covers 8 residues. The CDR3 DNA reads as TGCACCGCCGATACGCAGTATTTT. This translates into CTADTQYF.